The 7 T cell receptor beta chains below all came from one sample that was sequenced in a study of radiotherapy plus CTLA-4 blockade in lung cancer. Clones were read by immunoSEQ multiplex PCR, and TCRdb kept only the in-frame ones, dropping some. The table shows around 56,000 clones, with around 80% occurring only once. Sequenced material: peripheral blood, taken from a patient treated with radiotherapy plus ipilimumab. The receptors originated from a human donor with non-small cell lung cancer who had a complete response to radiotherapy plus ipilimumab.

V is TRBV9 and J is TRBJ2-2; no reliable D call. This CDR3 has 12 residues. Germline V gene lookup returns CDR1 SGDLS and CDR2 YYNGEE. V dropped 4 bases and J dropped 3 bases, with 4 bases sitting between them. The CDR3 region is CASSPYTGELFF. In DNA form, the CDR3 reads TGTGCCAGCAGCCCTTACACCGGGGAGCTGTTTTTT.

The chain is built from TRBV9 and TRBJ2-1, with 7 nucleotides matching TRBD2. The ends lost 3 bases at V and 4 bases at J; junction bases unmatched: 10. CDR1 and CDR2 (germline): SGDLS, YYNGEE. This CDR3 region has 16 residues. CDR3: CASSATASGGYNEQFF. CDR3 DNA sequence: TGTGCCAGCAGCGCTACAGCTAGCGGAGGATACAATGAGCAGTTCTTC. Full variable domain (outside the CDR3, taken from reference TRBV9 and TRBJ2-1): DSGVTQTPKHLITATGQRVTLRCSPRSGDLSVYWYQQSLDQGLQFLIQYYNGEERAKGNILERFSAQQFPDLHSELNLSSLELGDSALYFCASSATASGGYNEQFFGPGTRLTVL.

The chain recombines TRBV5-1 with TRBJ2-3, with a tentative D call TRBD2 (6 bases). Germline V gene sequence: CDR1 SGHRS, CDR2 YFSETQ. Trimming removed 8 bases at V and 2 bases at J, with 15 bases between. The CDR3 contains 14 residues. The CDR3, as DNA: TGCGCCAGTGCCGAAGCGGGCTTCACAGATACGCAGTATTTT. Encoded protein: CASAEAGFTDTQYF.

V usage is TRBV9 and J usage is TRBJ2-3; D gene ambiguous. This CDR3 spans 13 amino acids. The V end lost 3 bases, the J end lost 2 bases, and 7 bases lay between the germline ends. Germline CDR1 reads SGDLS; CDR2 reads YYNGEE. The CDR3: CASSAQITDTQYF. The CDR3, as DNA: TGTGCCAGCAGCGCCCAGATCACAGATACGCAGTATTTT.

CDR3 amino acids: CASHRIGQGTYGYTF. In DNA, the CDR3 is TGTGCCAGCCACCGGATAGGACAGGGAACCTATGGCTACACCTTC. V is TRBV5-4 and J is TRBJ1-2, with TRBD1 matching over 8 bases. The V segment lost 7 bases and the J segment 4 bases; nucleotides outside the gene matches: 12. CDR3 length: 15 amino acids. The germline V gene has CDR1 SGHNT and CDR2 YYREEE (reference sequence).

The V gene is TRBV30, the J gene TRBJ1-6; D is unclear. V lost 1 base to trimming and J lost 7 bases, with 8 bases between them. The germline gives CDR1 GTSNPN, CDR2 SVGIG (reference sequence). The CDR3 spans 13 residues. The CDR3, as DNA: TGTGCCTGGAGTGACGCGGGGAATTCACCCCTCCACTTT. Translation: CAWSDAGNSPLHF.

The gene calls are TRBV4-1 and TRBJ1-5; D is undetermined. CDR1 and CDR2 (germline): MGHRA, YSYEKL. The CDR3 covers 17 residues. Trimming shortened V by 1 base and J by 0 bases, and 13 bases separated the two germline ends. This chain's CDR3 is CASSQVQLYYSNQPQHF. CDR3 in DNA: TGCGCCAGCAGCCAAGTTCAACTTTACTATAGCAATCAGCCCCAGCATTTT.